A selection of T cell receptor beta chains follows, all from one sample in a study of blood T cell repertoires in COVID-19. Produced via immunoSEQ multiplex PCR; TCRdb's table is partial and in-frame only. The profile shows about 56,000 clones, 89% of them singletons. The sample comprised peripheral blood. Receptors were obtained from a human donor in a cohort sampled during active COVID-19. Both conserved end residues are part of each CDR3. Fields, in order: V gene, clone size, CDR3 protein. A row's size may be missing; if present it is once, few, many or a size class.

TRBV7-2 | - | CASSRGGRGSTGELFF
TRBV2 | once | CASGGLSLSADTQYF
TRBV6-6 | - | CASSGTGSGFENTIYF
TRBV7-6 | - | CASSLASGGADTQYF
TRBV19 | - | CASSIGSIPYF
TRBV5-3 | few | CARSGEDSNQPQHF
TRBV6-5 | - | CASSDRGRLNYEQYF
TRBV5-1 | - | CASSYQAPGLASSYNEQFF
TRBV7-2 | - | CASSSAGSGGVDEQFF
TRBV27 | - | CASSWMGQGGSAFF
TRBV19 | few | CASSDPLLSVNSPLHF
TRBV6-5 | - | CASSYGNGQGYGYTF
TRBV18 | - | CASSPLRDQPQHF
TRBV7-8 | - | CASSLAGAKSSYNEQFF
TRBV3-1/TRBV3-2 | once | CASSLGQGHYNEQFF
TRBV6-2/TRBV6-3 | once | CASSTRTAELLLYEQYF
TRBV5-1 | - | CASTGTGGREQYF
TRBV29-1 | - | CAGRQETQYF
TRBV19 | - | CASAKSGGLYNEQFF
TRBV3-1/TRBV3-2 | once | CASSQDVAKQPQHF
TRBV25-1 | - | CASSEQGQGNQPQHF
TRBV5-1 | - | CASSDTTVYGYTF
TRBV18 | - | CASSPPAGNEKLFF
TRBV29-1 | - | CSVEHGNTGELFF
TRBV4-3 | - | CASSAFSRGGRYNEQFF
TRBV4-3 | - | CASSQDWPRKSGGYWELFF
TRBV11-1 | - | CASRLRGGVIYNEQFF
TRBV18 | once | CASSPPGGQRTGELFF
TRBV5-5 | once | CASSLAVTGPGETQYF
TRBV6-2/TRBV6-3 | - | CASSFGGGALSGYTF
TRBV7-2 | - | CASSPPAGGGRDTQYF
TRBV10-3 | - | CATRVAGNSYEQYF
TRBV5-4 | - | CASSVNRGYNYNSPLHF
TRBV5-1 | - | CASSLGQNYGYTF
TRBV27 | - | CASSSPSQGQGNYGYTF
TRBV7-9 | - | CASSSSQGIETQYF
TRBV27 | - | CASSPQVEDTQYF
TRBV6-6 | - | CASRRTSGTDTQYF
TRBV5-8 | - | CASSLTSSGANVLTF
TRBV4-1 | - | CASSQERDRAYQVSGNTIYF
TRBV27 | once | CASSLWGQVISPLHF
TRBV4-1 | - | CASRHRQGSNEKLFF
TRBV7-2 | - | CASSSGQGTEAFF
TRBV7-2 | - | CASSPRWGGDYTF
TRBV11-3 | - | CASSQTGLSTDTQYF
TRBV4-3 | - | CASSQDRGGPYNEQFF
TRBV6-5 | - | CASSYIQGDQPQHF
TRBV7-6 | - | CASSLTLFTGDRNYGYTF
TRBV7-9 | - | CASSLDRVDEKLFF